The rows below give T cell receptor beta chains drawn from one sample of a study of cytomegalovirus exposure and HLA in healthy donors. The table came from immunoSEQ multiplex PCR; TCRdb's copy has only in-frame clones and leaves some out. The sample consists of about 180,000 clones, approximately 82% of them appearing once. Material: PBMCs. All receptors come from a girl aged 2 to 10 in good health and CMV-seropositive. The CDR3 runs from the conserved cysteine through the conserved F or W. Each record gives: clone size, D gene, CDR3 length, J gene, V gene, CDR3 protein, CDR3 DNA. D genes are given only for firm matches. Size is omitted from some rows. Given values are once, few, many or a class for expanded clones.

clone size: .
D gene: TRBD2
CDR3 length: 16
J gene: TRBJ2-1
V gene: TRBV5-4
CDR3 protein: CASSLVRTSGHNEQFF
CDR3 DNA: TGTGCCAGCAGCTTGGTACGGACTAGCGGCCACAATGAGCAGTTCTTC

clone size: .
D gene: TRBD2
CDR3 length: 16
J gene: TRBJ2-7
V gene: TRBV7-2
CDR3 protein: CASSLVLSGGAGEQYF
CDR3 DNA: TGTGCCAGCAGCTTAGTCCTAAGCGGGGGTGCAGGGGAGCAGTACTTC

clone size: .
D gene: .
CDR3 length: 13
J gene: TRBJ1-2
V gene: TRBV5-6
CDR3 protein: CASSLVREDGYTF
CDR3 DNA: TGTGCCAGCAGCTTGGTCAGGGAAGATGGCTACACCTTC

clone size: .
D gene: .
CDR3 length: 14
J gene: TRBJ2-1
V gene: TRBV29-1
CDR3 protein: CSVVSKLPRNEQFF
CDR3 DNA: TGCAGCGTTGTGTCGAAACTTCCCCGCAATGAGCAGTTCTTC

clone size: .
D gene: .
CDR3 length: 16
J gene: TRBJ1-4
V gene: TRBV19
CDR3 protein: CASQYRVGAANEKLFF
CDR3 DNA: TGTGCCAGTCAATACAGGGTCGGTGCGGCTAATGAAAAACTGTTTTTT

clone size: .
D gene: .
CDR3 length: 11
J gene: TRBJ1-2
V gene: TRBV19
CDR3 protein: CASTSIAGDTF
CDR3 DNA: TGTGCCAGTACCTCTATCGCAGGGGACACCTTC

clone size: .
D gene: .
CDR3 length: 15
J gene: TRBJ2-3
V gene: TRBV18
CDR3 protein: CASSPDFLGTDTQYF
CDR3 DNA: TGTGCCAGCTCACCGGACTTCCTGGGGACAGATACGCAGTATTTT

clone size: .
D gene: .
CDR3 length: 16
J gene: TRBJ2-3
V gene: TRBV6-1
CDR3 protein: CASSEVWALHTDTQYF
CDR3 DNA: TGTGCCAGCAGTGAAGTCTGGGCCCTACACACAGATACGCAGTATTTT

clone size: .
D gene: TRBD1
CDR3 length: 20
J gene: TRBJ2-6
V gene: TRBV5-4
CDR3 protein: CASSLGWFRDSHSGANVLTF
CDR3 DNA: TGTGCCAGCAGCTTGGGGTGGTTTAGGGACAGCCACTCTGGGGCCAACGTCCTGACTTTC

clone size: .
D gene: .
CDR3 length: 12
J gene: TRBJ1-1
V gene: TRBV27
CDR3 protein: CASGRGNTEAFF
CDR3 DNA: TGTGCCAGCGGTAGGGGGAACACTGAAGCTTTCTTT

clone size: once
D gene: .
CDR3 length: 14
J gene: TRBJ1-1
V gene: TRBV15
CDR3 protein: CATSRDTTGSPAFF
CDR3 DNA: TGTGCCACCAGCAGAGATACTACCGGGTCCCCAGCTTTCTTT

clone size: .
D gene: TRBD2
CDR3 length: 17
J gene: TRBJ2-3
V gene: TRBV25-1
CDR3 protein: CASSGRAREFNTDTQYF
CDR3 DNA: TGTGCCAGCAGCGGGAGGGCCAGGGAGTTCAACACAGATACGCAGTATTTT

clone size: once
D gene: TRBD2
CDR3 length: 13
J gene: TRBJ2-1
V gene: TRBV4-2
CDR3 protein: CASSRGEGNEQFF
CDR3 DNA: TGTGCCAGCAGCCGCGGGGAGGGCAATGAGCAGTTCTTC

clone size: .
D gene: TRBD2
CDR3 length: 15
J gene: TRBJ2-1
V gene: TRBV28
CDR3 protein: CASSSLAGRLDEQFF
CDR3 DNA: TGTGCCAGCAGTTCCCTAGCGGGAAGACTCGATGAGCAGTTCTTC

clone size: .
D gene: .
CDR3 length: 11
J gene: TRBJ1-2
V gene: TRBV30
CDR3 protein: CAWSRVGGYTF
CDR3 DNA: TGTGCCTGGAGCAGGGTAGGGGGCTACACCTTC

clone size: .
D gene: TRBD1
CDR3 length: 15
J gene: TRBJ1-2
V gene: TRBV5-8
CDR3 protein: CASSLARTGWDSYTF
CDR3 DNA: TGTGCCAGCAGCTTGGCCCGGACAGGGTGGGACAGCTACACCTTC

clone size: once
D gene: TRBD1
CDR3 length: 21
J gene: TRBJ1-5
V gene: TRBV28
CDR3 protein: CASSSYPGTGARSYSNQPQHF
CDR3 DNA: TGTGCCAGCAGTTCTTACCCCGGGACAGGGGCCCGCTCGTATAGCAATCAGCCCCAGCATTTT

clone size: .
D gene: .
CDR3 length: 14
J gene: TRBJ2-1
V gene: TRBV21-1
CDR3 protein: CASSKGQGDNEQFF
CDR3 DNA: TGTGCCAGCAGCAAAGGACAGGGGGACAATGAGCAGTTCTTC

clone size: .
D gene: .
CDR3 length: 15
J gene: TRBJ2-1
V gene: TRBV7-8
CDR3 protein: CASSGGSIAHNEQFF
CDR3 DNA: TGTGCCAGCAGCGGGGGGAGCATAGCCCACAATGAGCAGTTCTTC

clone size: .
D gene: TRBD2
CDR3 length: 19
J gene: TRBJ2-7
V gene: TRBV7-9
CDR3 protein: CASSLGLAGGGVYSSEQYF
CDR3 DNA: TGTGCCAGCAGCTTAGGACTAGCGGGAGGAGGAGTCTACTCGAGCGAGCAGTACTTC

clone size: .
D gene: .
CDR3 length: 15
J gene: TRBJ2-2
V gene: TRBV2
CDR3 protein: CASHAKGGDTGELFF
CDR3 DNA: TGTGCCAGCCACGCTAAAGGGGGTGACACCGGGGAGCTGTTTTTT

clone size: .
D gene: .
CDR3 length: 16
J gene: TRBJ1-2
V gene: TRBV9
CDR3 protein: CASSVDTGLRSYGYTF
CDR3 DNA: TGTGCCAGCAGCGTAGACACAGGGCTTCGGAGCTATGGCTACACCTTC

clone size: .
D gene: .
CDR3 length: 14
J gene: TRBJ2-3
V gene: TRBV10-3
CDR3 protein: CAISESGRTDTQYF
CDR3 DNA: TGTGCCATCAGTGAGTCGGGGCGCACAGATACGCAGTATTTT

clone size: .
D gene: .
CDR3 length: 16
J gene: TRBJ2-7
V gene: TRBV18
CDR3 protein: CASSPPLGVAFHEQYF
CDR3 DNA: TGTGCCAGCTCACCACCGCTGGGAGTCGCCTTCCACGAGCAGTACTTC

clone size: few
D gene: .
CDR3 length: 15
J gene: TRBJ2-5
V gene: TRBV25-1
CDR3 protein: CASSESRRNQETQYF
CDR3 DNA: TGTGCCAGCAGTGAATCTCGGCGGAACCAAGAGACCCAGTACTTC

clone size: .
D gene: TRBD2
CDR3 length: 17
J gene: TRBJ2-7
V gene: TRBV7-8
CDR3 protein: CASSFAGGAGTPYEQYF
CDR3 DNA: TGTGCCAGCAGCTTCGCGGGAGGAGCGGGGACCCCCTACGAGCAGTACTTC

clone size: .
D gene: .
CDR3 length: 11
J gene: TRBJ2-1
V gene: TRBV12-5
CDR3 protein: CASGFLSEQFF
CDR3 DNA: TGTGCTAGTGGTTTTCTGAGTGAGCAGTTCTTC

clone size: .
D gene: .
CDR3 length: 18
J gene: TRBJ2-6
V gene: TRBV5-4
CDR3 protein: CASSLAPRGNSGANVLTF
CDR3 DNA: TGTGCCAGCAGCTTGGCCCCCAGGGGTAACTCTGGGGCCAACGTCCTGACTTTC